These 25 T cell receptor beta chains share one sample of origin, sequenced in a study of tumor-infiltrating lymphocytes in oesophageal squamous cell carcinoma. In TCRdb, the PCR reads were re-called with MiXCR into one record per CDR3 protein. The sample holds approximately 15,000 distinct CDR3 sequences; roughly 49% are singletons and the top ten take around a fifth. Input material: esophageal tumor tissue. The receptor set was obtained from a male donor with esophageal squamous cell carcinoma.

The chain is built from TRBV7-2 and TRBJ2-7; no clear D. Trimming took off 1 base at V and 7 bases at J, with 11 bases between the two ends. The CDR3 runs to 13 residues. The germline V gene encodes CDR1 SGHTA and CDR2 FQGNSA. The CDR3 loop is CASSLGALGEQYF. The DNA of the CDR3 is TGTGCCAGCAGCTTAGGTGCCCTTGGAGAGCAGTACTTC.

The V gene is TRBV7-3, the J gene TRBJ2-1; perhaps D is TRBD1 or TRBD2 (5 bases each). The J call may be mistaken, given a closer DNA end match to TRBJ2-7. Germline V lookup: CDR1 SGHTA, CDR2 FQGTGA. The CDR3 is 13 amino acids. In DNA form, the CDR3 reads TGTGCCAGCAGCTTAACCAGGGAGTACGAGCAGTACTTC. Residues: CASSLTREYEQYF.

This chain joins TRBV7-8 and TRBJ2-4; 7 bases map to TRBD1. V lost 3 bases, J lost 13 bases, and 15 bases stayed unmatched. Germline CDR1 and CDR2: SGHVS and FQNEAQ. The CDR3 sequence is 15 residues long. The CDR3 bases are TGTGCCAGCAGCTTCCGGGACAGCCCGTCCAATGAGCAGTACTTC. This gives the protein CASSFRDSPSNEQYF.

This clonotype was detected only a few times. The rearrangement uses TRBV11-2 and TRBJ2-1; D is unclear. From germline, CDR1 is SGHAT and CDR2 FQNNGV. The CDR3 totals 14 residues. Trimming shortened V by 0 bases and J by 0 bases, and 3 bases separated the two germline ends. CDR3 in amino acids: CASSLEHSYNEQFF. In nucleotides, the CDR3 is TGTGCCAGCAGCTTAGAACACTCCTACAATGAGCAGTTCTTC.

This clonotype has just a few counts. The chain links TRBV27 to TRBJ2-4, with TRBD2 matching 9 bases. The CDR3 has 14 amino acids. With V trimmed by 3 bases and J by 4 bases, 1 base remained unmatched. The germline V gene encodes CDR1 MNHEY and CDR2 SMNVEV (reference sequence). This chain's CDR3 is CASSLLAGKNIQYF. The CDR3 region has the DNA TGTGCCAGCAGTTTGCTAGCGGGGAAAAACATTCAGTACTTC.

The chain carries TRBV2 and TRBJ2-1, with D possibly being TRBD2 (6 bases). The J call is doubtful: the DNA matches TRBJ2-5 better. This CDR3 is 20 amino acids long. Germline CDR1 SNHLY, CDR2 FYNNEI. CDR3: CASSEAHLGGTSPVWETQYF. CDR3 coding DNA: TGTGCCAGCAGTGAAGCGCATTTGGGGGGAACAAGCCCTGTGTGGGAGACCCAGTACTTC.

The chain's CDR3 is CASSVGGVGSYEQYF. Here the CDR3 DNA reads TGTGCCAGCAGCGTAGGGGGTGTGGGAAGCTACGAGCAGTACTTC. The chain joins TRBV9 to TRBJ2-1; D not resolved. The J call is doubtful: the DNA matches TRBJ2-7 better. The CDR3 has 15 amino acids. The germline gives CDR1 SGDLS, CDR2 YYNGEE.

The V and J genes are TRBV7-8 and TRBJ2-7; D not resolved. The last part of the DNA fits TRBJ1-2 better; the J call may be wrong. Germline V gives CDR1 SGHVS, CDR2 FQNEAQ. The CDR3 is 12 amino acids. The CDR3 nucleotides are TGTGCCAGCAGCTTAGGCAGCTATGGCTACACCTTC. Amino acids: CASSLGSYGYTF.

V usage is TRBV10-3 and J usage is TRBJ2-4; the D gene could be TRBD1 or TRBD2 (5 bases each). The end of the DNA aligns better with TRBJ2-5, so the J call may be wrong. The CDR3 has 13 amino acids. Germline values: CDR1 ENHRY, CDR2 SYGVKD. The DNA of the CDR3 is TGTGCCATCGGGGACCCGATGAAAGAGACCCAGTACTTC. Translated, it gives CAIGDPMKETQYF.

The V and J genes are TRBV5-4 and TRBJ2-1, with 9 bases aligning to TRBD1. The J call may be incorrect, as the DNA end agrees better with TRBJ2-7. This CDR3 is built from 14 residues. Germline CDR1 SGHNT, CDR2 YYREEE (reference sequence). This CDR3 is CASSPQRTGDEQYF. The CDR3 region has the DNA TGTGCCAGCAGCCCTCAAAGGACAGGGGACGAGCAGTACTTC.

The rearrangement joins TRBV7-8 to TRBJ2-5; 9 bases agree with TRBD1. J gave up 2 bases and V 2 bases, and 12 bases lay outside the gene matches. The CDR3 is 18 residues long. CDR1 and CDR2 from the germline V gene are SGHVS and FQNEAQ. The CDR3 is CASSLILVGDRAQETQYF. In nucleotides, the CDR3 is TGTGCCAGCAGCTTAATATTGGTCGGGGACAGGGCACAAGAGACCCAGTACTTC. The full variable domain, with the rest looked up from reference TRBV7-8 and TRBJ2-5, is GAGVSQSPRYKVAKRGQDVALRCDPISGHVSLFWYQQALGQGPEFLTYFQNEAQLDKSGLPSDRFFAERPEGSVSTLKIQRTQQEDSAVYLCASSLILVGDRAQETQYFGPGTRLLVL.

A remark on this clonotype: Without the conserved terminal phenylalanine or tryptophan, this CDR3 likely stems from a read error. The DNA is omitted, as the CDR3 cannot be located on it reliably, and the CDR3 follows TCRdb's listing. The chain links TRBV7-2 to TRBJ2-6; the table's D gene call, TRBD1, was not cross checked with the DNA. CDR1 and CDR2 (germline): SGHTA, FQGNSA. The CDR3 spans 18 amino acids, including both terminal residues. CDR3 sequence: CASSLGVWRDQETQYFGA.

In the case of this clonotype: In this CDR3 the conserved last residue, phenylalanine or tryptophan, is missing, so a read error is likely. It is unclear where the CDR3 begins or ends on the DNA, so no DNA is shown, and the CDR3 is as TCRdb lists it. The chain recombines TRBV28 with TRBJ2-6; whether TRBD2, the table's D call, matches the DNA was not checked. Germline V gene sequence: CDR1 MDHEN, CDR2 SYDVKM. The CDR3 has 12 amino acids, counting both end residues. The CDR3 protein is CASSGSSQYFGA.

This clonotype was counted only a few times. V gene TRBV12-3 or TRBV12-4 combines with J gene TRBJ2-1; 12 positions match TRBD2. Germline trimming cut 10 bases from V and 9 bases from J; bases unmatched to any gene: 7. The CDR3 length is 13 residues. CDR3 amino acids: CATKLAGGSEQFF. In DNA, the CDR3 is TGTGCCACCAAACTAGCGGGAGGTAGTGAGCAGTTCTTC.

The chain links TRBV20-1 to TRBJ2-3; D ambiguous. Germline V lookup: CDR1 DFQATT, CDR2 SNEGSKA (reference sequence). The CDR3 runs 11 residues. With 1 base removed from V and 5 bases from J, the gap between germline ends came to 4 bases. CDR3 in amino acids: CSARVIDTQYF. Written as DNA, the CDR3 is TGCAGTGCTAGAGTGATAGATACGCAGTATTTT.

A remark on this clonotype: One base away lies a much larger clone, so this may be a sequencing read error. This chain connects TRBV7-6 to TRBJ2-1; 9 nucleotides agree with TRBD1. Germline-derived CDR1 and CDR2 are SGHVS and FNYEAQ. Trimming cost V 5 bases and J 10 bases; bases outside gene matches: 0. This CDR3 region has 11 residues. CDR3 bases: TGTGCCAGCAGCACAGGGGGCGAGCAGTTCTTC. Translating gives CASSTGGEQFF.

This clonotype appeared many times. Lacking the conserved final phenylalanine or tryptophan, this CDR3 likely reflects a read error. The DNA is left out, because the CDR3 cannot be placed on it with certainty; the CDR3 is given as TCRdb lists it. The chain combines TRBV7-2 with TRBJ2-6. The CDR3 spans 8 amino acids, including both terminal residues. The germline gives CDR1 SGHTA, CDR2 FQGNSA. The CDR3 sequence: CASSLQTS.

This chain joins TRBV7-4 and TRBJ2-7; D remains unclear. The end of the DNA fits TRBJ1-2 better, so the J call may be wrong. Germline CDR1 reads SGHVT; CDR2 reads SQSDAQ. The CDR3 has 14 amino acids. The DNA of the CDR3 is TGTGCCAGCAGCTTGCCGGGCACAGCGTATGGCTACACCTTC. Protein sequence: CASSLPGTAYGYTF.

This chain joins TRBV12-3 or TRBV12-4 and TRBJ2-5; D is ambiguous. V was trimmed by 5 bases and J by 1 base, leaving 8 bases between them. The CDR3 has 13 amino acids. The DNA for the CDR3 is TGTGCCAGCAGTCGAGATTCCCAAGAGACCCAGTACTTC. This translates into CASSRDSQETQYF.

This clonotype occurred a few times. CDR3 DNA sequence: TGTGCCAGCAGCTCCCAACGGACTAGCTCCTACAATGAGCAGTTCTTC. Translating gives CASSSQRTSSYNEQFF. This sequence joins TRBV7-3 and TRBJ2-1, with 7 bases lining up with TRBD2. The V and J ends lost 4 bases and 0 bases, in that order; junction bases with no gene match: 6. CDR1 and CDR2 (germline): SGHTA, FQGTGA. This CDR3 contains 16 residues.

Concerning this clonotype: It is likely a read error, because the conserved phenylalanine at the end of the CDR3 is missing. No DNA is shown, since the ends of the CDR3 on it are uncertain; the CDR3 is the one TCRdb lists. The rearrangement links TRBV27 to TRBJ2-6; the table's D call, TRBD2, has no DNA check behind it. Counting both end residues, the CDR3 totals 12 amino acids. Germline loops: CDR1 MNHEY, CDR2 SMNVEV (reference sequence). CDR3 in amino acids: CASSKLGNEQFS.

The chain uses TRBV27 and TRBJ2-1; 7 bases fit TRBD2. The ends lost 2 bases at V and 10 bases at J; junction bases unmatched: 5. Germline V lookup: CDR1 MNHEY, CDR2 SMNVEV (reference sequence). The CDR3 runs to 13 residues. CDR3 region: CASSLGRELEQFF. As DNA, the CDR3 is TGTGCCAGCAGTTTAGGGCGGGAGTTAGAGCAGTTCTTC.

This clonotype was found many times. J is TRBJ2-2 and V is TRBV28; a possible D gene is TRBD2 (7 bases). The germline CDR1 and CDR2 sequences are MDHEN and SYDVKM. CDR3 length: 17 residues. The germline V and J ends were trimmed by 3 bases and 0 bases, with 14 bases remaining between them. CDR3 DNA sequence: TGTGCCAGCAGTTTGGGGGGGGCCGCTACGAACACCGGGGAGCTGTTTTTT. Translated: CASSLGGAATNTGELFF.

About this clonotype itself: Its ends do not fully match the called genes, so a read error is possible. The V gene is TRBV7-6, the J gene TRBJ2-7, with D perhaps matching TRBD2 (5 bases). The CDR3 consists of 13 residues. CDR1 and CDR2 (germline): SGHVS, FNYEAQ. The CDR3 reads CASSSSRSYEHYF. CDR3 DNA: TGTGCCAGCAGCTCTAGCCGCTCCTACGAGCACTACTTC.

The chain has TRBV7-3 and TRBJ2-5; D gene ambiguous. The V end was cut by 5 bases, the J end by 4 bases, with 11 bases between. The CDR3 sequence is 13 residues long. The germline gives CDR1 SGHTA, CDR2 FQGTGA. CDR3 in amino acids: CASSATTLETQYF. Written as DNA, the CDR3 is TGTGCCAGCAGCGCAACTACGCTAGAGACCCAGTACTTC.